These 20 T cell receptor beta chains originate from one sample sequenced in a study of blood T cell repertoires in COVID-19. Method: immunoSEQ multiplex PCR; TCRdb's copy keeps in-frame clones and lacks some. The sample consists of some 340,000 clones, 80% to 85% of them appearing once. Sequenced: PBMCs or T cells enriched from blood (not recorded which). The receptors stem from a woman between 45 and 60 years old who had recovered from COVID-19.

The chain recombines TRBV9 with TRBJ1-2; 9 bases match TRBD1. Per germline, CDR1 SGDLS and CDR2 YYNGEE. The CDR3 sequence is 16 residues long. V shed 3 bases, J shed 0 bases, and the junction held 6 bases outside the gene matches. The CDR3 protein is CASSEGTGFTNYGYTF. The CDR3 DNA follows: TGTGCCAGCAGCGAGGGGACAGGGTTTACTAACTATGGCTACACCTTC.

This clone was recorded a few times. V is TRBV4-1 and J is TRBJ2-7; TRBD2 matches 9 bases. Germline values: CDR1 MGHRA, CDR2 YSYEKL. Trimming took 4 bases from V and 3 from J; bases not matched to a gene: 7. The CDR3 length is 15 residues. CDR3 DNA: TGCGCCAGCAGCCGGACCTTGACTAGCGGCTACGAGCAGTACTTC. This encodes CASSRTLTSGYEQYF.

The genes are TRBV7-8 and TRBJ1-2, with no clear D. There are 13 residues in the CDR3. CDR1 SGHVS and CDR2 FQNEAQ come from the germline V gene. The V end lost 5 bases, the J end lost 3 bases, and 10 bases lay between the germline ends. This CDR3 is CASSPSLDYGYTF. CDR3 in DNA: TGTGCCAGCAGCCCCAGTCTCGACTATGGCTACACCTTC.

This chain uses TRBV7-9 with TRBJ1-1; unclear D gene. Germline V gene sequence: CDR1 SEHNR, CDR2 FQNEAQ (reference sequence). V was clipped by 0 bases and J by 0 bases, with 5 bases between them. The CDR3 contains 14 residues. The CDR3 here is CASSLASLNTEAFF. DNA for the CDR3: TGTGCCAGCAGCTTAGCGAGCCTGAACACTGAAGCTTTCTTT.

The chain combines TRBV5-1 with TRBJ1-6, with 8 bases lining up with TRBD1. Per the germline V gene, CDR1 is SGHRS and CDR2 is YFSETQ. This CDR3 comprises 14 residues. V lost 4 bases, J lost 9 bases, and 6 bases stayed unmatched. The CDR3 sequence is CASSLGTGSSPLHF. The CDR3 DNA follows: TGCGCCAGCAGCCTGGGGACAGGAAGTTCACCCCTCCACTTT.

V and J are TRBV6-2 or TRBV6-3 and TRBJ2-1; 8 bases match TRBD1. This CDR3 has 17 residues. Unmatched junction bases numbered 12, after V lost 6 bases and J lost 2 bases. From germline, CDR1 is MNHEY and CDR2 SVGEGT. In DNA form, the CDR3 reads TGTGCCAGCAGCCACTCTCCGGGACAGGCTACCTACAATGAGCAGTTCTTC. Translation gives CASSHSPGQATYNEQFF.

This rearrangement joins TRBV5-5 to TRBJ2-7, with 12 bases that match TRBD1. V shed 4 bases and J 3 bases; nucleotides not matched to a gene: 5. There are 15 residues in the CDR3. Looked up from germline, CDR1 is SGHKS and CDR2 is YYEKEE (reference sequence). CDR3 nucleotides: TGTGCCAGCAGCCGGGGACAGGGGGCTATCTACGAGCAGTACTTC. It encodes CASSRGQGAIYEQYF.

The gene calls are TRBV5-1 and TRBJ2-3, with a possible D match to TRBD2 (5 bases). CDR1 and CDR2 from the germline V gene are SGHRS and YFSETQ. The CDR3 is 18 residues long. The V gene lost 1 base and the J gene lost 4 bases, with 22 bases spanning the gap. The CDR3 loop is CASSLFSGGGVVPDTQYF. CDR3 coding DNA: TGCGCCAGCAGCTTGTTCTCTGGCGGAGGCGTGGTCCCAGATACGCAGTATTTT.

The rearrangement uses TRBV18 and TRBJ2-7, with 10 bases identical to TRBD1. V shed 6 bases, J shed 0 bases, and the junction held 11 bases outside the gene matches. Germline CDR1 KGHSH, CDR2 LQKENI. The CDR3 has 17 residues. DNA of the CDR3: TGTGCCAGCTCTCCCACCAGGACAGGGGGGTTCTCCTACGAGCAGTACTTC. Protein: CASSPTRTGGFSYEQYF.

This clone has more than one count but fewer than ten. The chain employs TRBV6-1 and TRBJ2-1; D unresolved. The CDR3 is 14 residues long. Germline values: CDR1 MNHNS, CDR2 SASEGT. V shed 0 bases and J shed 9 bases, with 12 bases lying between them. DNA for the CDR3: TGTGCCAGCAGTGAAGCGAGACACTCCAGTGAGCAGTTCTTC. Its protein product is CASSEARHSSEQFF.

The rearrangement uses TRBV19 and TRBJ1-2; unclear D gene. CDR3 length equals 15 residues. V was clipped by 4 bases and J by 4 bases, with 16 bases between them. CDR1 is LNHDA, CDR2 SQIVND, per germline (reference sequence). This chain's CDR3 is CASSRREAVGYGYTF. The CDR3 nucleotides are TGTGCCAGTAGTAGGAGGGAGGCGGTGGGCTATGGCTACACCTTC.

The chain joins TRBV5-1 to TRBJ1-2; weak D call: TRBD1 (5 bases). The V gene's germline CDR1 is SGHRS and CDR2 YFSETQ. Trimming removed 5 bases at V and 5 bases at J, with 16 bases between. The CDR3 is 14 residues long. CDR3 amino acids: CASSAWGGEYGYTF. CDR3 nucleotide sequence: TGCGCCAGCAGTGCGTGGGGAGGGGAGTATGGCTACACCTTC.

Remarks on this clone: Other DNA sequences in the same sample also yield this CDR3. V and J are TRBV7-3 and TRBJ1-1, with 7 bases identical to TRBD1. The V gene's germline CDR1 is SGHTA and CDR2 FQGTGA. V lost 5 bases to trimming and J lost 1 base; unmatched junction nucleotides: 7. This CDR3 comprises 15 residues. For the CDR3, the DNA is TGTGCCAGCAGCCCTACGGGACAGCCGAACACTGAAGCTTTCTTT. It specifies CASSPTGQPNTEAFF.

This chain joins TRBV11-2 and TRBJ1-3, with 11 bases that match TRBD1. Germline V gives CDR1 SGHAT, CDR2 FQNNGV. The CDR3 length is 18 residues. V trimming: 6 bases; J trimming: 0 bases; junction bases outside the gene matches: 10. The CDR3 protein is CASRAEWGTGGSGNTIYF. DNA for the CDR3: TGTGCCAGCAGGGCCGAATGGGGGACAGGGGGCTCTGGAAACACCATATATTTT. Full variable domain (rest looked up from reference TRBV11-2 and TRBJ1-3): EAGVAQSPRYKIIEKRQSVAFWCNPISGHATLYWYQQILGQGPKLLIQFQNNGVVDDSQLPKDRFSAERLKGVDSTLKIQPAKLEDSAVYLCASRAEWGTGGSGNTIYFGEGSWLTVV.

The chain employs TRBV6-5 and TRBJ1-1; 9 bases match TRBD1. This CDR3 is built from 15 residues. The junction had 7 bases not matched to a gene; V was cut back by 0 bases and J by 8 bases. Germline V CDR1 and CDR2: MNHEY, SVGAGI. The DNA for the CDR3 is TGTGCCAGCAGTTACTCGACAGGGGGAATTGGGGAAGCTTTCTTT. Residues: CASSYSTGGIGEAFF.

The chain is built from TRBV2 and TRBJ1-5, with 7 bases lining up with TRBD1. Germline assignment: CDR1 SNHLY and CDR2 FYNNEI. The CDR3 extends over 14 amino acids. Losses at the gene ends were 10 bases for V and 5 bases for J; bases not matched to a gene: 11. In DNA form, the CDR3 reads TGTGCCACCCAGGGGACAGCCAGAGATCAGCCCCAGCATTTT. It yields the protein CATQGTARDQPQHF.

The rearrangement uses TRBV7-9 and TRBJ1-1, with a weak D call TRBD1 (5 bases). This CDR3 contains 15 residues. Trimming removed 1 base at V and 5 bases at J, with 14 bases between. Germline CDR1 and CDR2: SEHNR and FQNEAQ (reference sequence). The CDR3 nucleotides are TGTGCCAGCAGCTTAGGCGCGGGGCTGGGTACTGAAGCTTTCTTT. It codes for CASSLGAGLGTEAFF.

This sequence joins TRBV5-1 and TRBJ1-4; no firm D call. V was pared by 2 bases and J by 7 bases, with 6 bases between. Germline CDR1 SGHRS, CDR2 YFSETQ. The CDR3 totals 12 residues. Here the CDR3 reads CASSLRGEKLFF. The DNA for the CDR3 is TGCGCCAGCAGCTTACGGGGTGAAAAACTGTTTTTT.

This clone was detected once. This sequence joins TRBV3-1 (or the pseudogene TRBV3-2) and TRBJ1-2; D unclear. The V and J ends lost 4 bases and 4 bases respectively, with 16 bases between them. Germline V gene sequence: CDR1 LGHDT, CDR2 YNNKEL (reference sequence). The CDR3 covers 15 residues. This chain's CDR3 is CASSPISGMLYGYTF. The CDR3, as DNA: TGTGCCAGCAGCCCTATCTCCGGGATGCTCTATGGCTACACCTTC.

This clone was detected many times. The chain's CDR3 is CASSLRQLLAWGTDTQYF. The DNA of the CDR3 is TGTGCCAGCAGCTTAAGACAGCTACTTGCCTGGGGCACAGATACGCAGTATTTT. The rearrangement links TRBV5-8 to TRBJ2-3, with D possibly TRBD1 on 5 matching bases. Deletions cut 2 bases from V and 1 base from J, with 20 bases between. This CDR3 comprises 18 residues. Germline V lookup: CDR1 SGHTS, CDR2 YDEGEE. The full variable domain, its missing parts supplied by reference TRBV5-8 and TRBJ2-3, is EAGVTQSPTHLIKTRGQQATLRCSPISGHTSVYWYQQALGLGLQFLLWYDEGEERNRGNFPPRFSGRQFPNYSSELNVNALELEDSALYLCASSLRQLLAWGTDTQYFGPGTRLTVL.